The sequence of this T cell receptor (beta chain) was determined in a study of OX40 agonist ivuxolimab in advanced cancers. Only in-frame clones appear in the TCRdb table, and some are missing; sequencing was by immunoSEQ multiplex PCR. The top ten clones hold about 1% of a sample with 70,000 to 75,000 clones, roughly 82% of them seen once. Samples were taken at baseline and on day 1 of cycles 4 and 7. Per germline, CDR1 MGHRA and CDR2 YSYEKL. CDR3 length equals 18 residues. V was trimmed by 3 bases and J by 7 bases, leaving 25 bases between them. The V gene is TRBV4-1, the J gene TRBJ2-4, with a tentative D call TRBD2 (5 bases). The TCR sequence derives from an adult with an advanced solid tumor such as melanoma, head and neck, liver or kidney cancer. The sample consisted of CD4+ or CD8+ T cells sorted from blood, taken in a trial of the OX40 agonist ivuxolimab. The CDR3: CASSQAMRTGKVGNIQYF. The CDR3, as DNA: TGCGCCAGCAGCCAGGCCATGAGGACTGGTAAGGTGGGGAACATTCAGTACTTC.